This is a list of T cell receptor beta chains from one sample in a study of blood T cell repertoires in COVID-19. The repertoire was sequenced with immunoSEQ multiplex PCR; TCRdb's copy has only in-frame clones and lacks some. The repertoire includes roughly 130,000 clones, about 83% of them detected once, and roughly 4% sits in the top ten. The sample taken for sequencing was PBMCs or T cells enriched from blood (not recorded which). These receptor sequences come from a woman younger than 45 who had recovered from COVID-19. Both conserved end residues are part of each CDR3. D genes are given only for firm matches. Expanded clones get a size class; other rows say once, few or many, or leave the size out.

D	V	J	size	CDR3	DNA
TRBD2	TRBV9	TRBJ2-2	-	CASSVTGGGGELFF	TGTGCCAGCAGCGTAACGGGAGGCGGCGGGGAGCTGTTTTTT
TRBD1	TRBV6-5	TRBJ2-5	-	CASSSWTGSQETQYF	TGTGCCAGCTCCTCGTGGACAGGGAGCCAAGAGACCCAGTACTTC
TRBD1	TRBV4-3	TRBJ1-4	few	CASSHQGQVELFF	TGCGCCAGCAGCCATCAGGGACAGGTCGAATTGTTTTTT
-	TRBV4-2	TRBJ2-2	few	CASSQEAGGANTGELFF	TGTGCCAGCAGCCAAGAGGCTGGGGGGGCTAACACCGGGGAGCTGTTTTTT
-	TRBV7-8	TRBJ2-7	few	CASSPAGFNEQYF	TGTGCCAGCAGCCCAGCGGGCTTCAACGAGCAGTACTTC
TRBD2	TRBV11-2	TRBJ2-3	-	CASSLDSSGYTDTQYF	TGTGCCAGCAGCTTAGATTCTAGCGGTTACACAGATACGCAGTATTTT
-	TRBV5-1	TRBJ2-7	few	CASSLDGAYEQYF	TGCGCCAGCAGCTTGGACGGAGCCTACGAGCAGTACTTC
TRBD1	TRBV27	TRBJ1-6	-	CASTAGGIWSPLHF	TGTGCCAGCACCGCAGGGGGAATCTGGTCACCCCTCCACTTT
-	TRBV30	TRBJ1-2	-	CAWSVRATGNYGYTF	TGTGCCTGGAGTGTACGGGCCACAGGAAACTATGGCTACACCTTC
TRBD1	TRBV27	TRBJ1-6	few	CASSLSLRQGASSPLHF	TGTGCCAGCAGTTTATCCCTCCGACAGGGGGCCTCTTCACCCCTCCACTTT
TRBD2	TRBV9	TRBJ2-4	-	CASSVEFPYSSGIAKNIQYF	TGTGCCAGCAGCGTAGAGTTTCCCTATAGTAGCGGGATAGCCAAAAACATTCAGTACTTC
-	TRBV30	TRBJ1-5	-	CAWSVRRGGANQPQHF	TGTGCCTGGAGTGTACGGCGCGGAGGGGCGAATCAGCCCCAGCATTTT
-	TRBV7-2	TRBJ2-3	-	CASSLNGRETQYF	TGTGCCAGCAGCTTAAACGGGAGAGAAACGCAGTATTTT
TRBD2	TRBV7-9	TRBJ2-1	-	CASSLVGGGNEQFF	TGTGCCAGCAGCTTAGTGGGGGGAGGGAACGAGCAGTTCTTC
-	TRBV4-1	TRBJ1-5	-	CASSRGFADYSNQPQHF	TGCGCCAGCAGCCGAGGATTCGCGGATTATAGCAATCAGCCCCAGCATTTT
TRBD1	TRBV30	TRBJ1-2	-	CAWTLGQMRGYTF	TGTGCCTGGACCCTGGGACAGATGCGTGGCTACACCTTC
-	TRBV19	TRBJ1-5	-	CASSTGGGQPQHF	TGTGCCAGTAGTACTGGGGGCGGTCAGCCCCAGCATTTT
TRBD1	TRBV7-2	TRBJ2-3	-	CASSSTGHSTDTQYF	TGTGCCAGCAGCTCGACAGGGCATAGCACAGATACGCAGTATTTT
-	TRBV7-3	TRBJ2-3	once	CASSSLTGRGTDTQYF	TGTGCCAGCAGCTCCCTCACAGGGAGGGGCACAGATACGCAGTATTTT
-	TRBV28	TRBJ1-1	-	CASSLPGRLNTEAFF	TGTGCCAGCAGTTTACCAGGCCGTTTGAACACTGAAGCTTTCTTT
TRBD1	TRBV19	TRBJ1-5	-	CASSTQDRGSNQPQHF	TGTGCCAGTAGTACCCAGGACAGGGGAAGCAATCAGCCCCAGCATTTT
TRBD1	TRBV28	TRBJ1-1	-	CASRDRGPGGAFF	TGTGCCAGCCGGGACAGGGGGCCCGGAGGGGCTTTCTTT
-	TRBV18	TRBJ2-7	-	CASSPLGTGGHEQYF	TGTGCCAGCTCACCACTAGGCACAGGAGGGCACGAGCAGTACTTC
TRBD2	TRBV6-4	TRBJ2-1	-	CASSDSIAGDQGEQFF	TGTGCCAGCAGTGACTCGATAGCGGGAGATCAGGGTGAGCAGTTCTTC
-	TRBV5-1	TRBJ2-1	-	CASNLLGASNEQFF	TGCGCCAGCAACCTGCTCGGAGCGTCCAATGAGCAGTTCTTC
-	TRBV29-1	TRBJ1-1	once	CSGHPTAYTEAFF	TGCAGCGGCCACCCGACAGCTTACACTGAAGCTTTCTTT
-	TRBV18	TRBJ1-1	-	CASSPPSRTEAFF	TGTGCCAGCTCACCACCATCGAGGACTGAAGCTTTCTTT
-	TRBV5-4	TRBJ1-3	-	CASSLAGVEAGNTIYF	TGTGCCAGCAGCTTGGCCGGGGTAGAGGCTGGAAACACCATATATTTT
TRBD1	TRBV5-1	TRBJ1-6	-	CASSLADRGRSPLHF	TGCGCCAGCAGCTTGGCCGACAGGGGACGATCACCCCTCCACTTT
TRBD1	TRBV24-1	TRBJ2-7	-	CATSAPGQGAYEQYF	TGTGCCACCAGTGCCCCGGGACAGGGGGCCTACGAGCAGTACTTC
-	TRBV12-3/TRBV12-4	TRBJ1-5	-	CATRVANQPQHF	TGTGCCACCCGGGTCGCCAATCAGCCCCAGCATTTT
-	TRBV12-3/TRBV12-4	TRBJ2-7	-	CASSLARLYEQYF	TGTGCCAGCAGTTTAGCCAGGCTCTACGAGCAGTACTTC
-	TRBV7-2	TRBJ2-7	few	CASSSYTGSPYEQYF	TGTGCCAGCAGCTCGTATACAGGGTCCCCCTACGAGCAGTACTTC
-	TRBV5-4	TRBJ2-5	-	CASSLTQETQYF	TGTGCCAGCAGCTTGACACAAGAGACCCAGTACTTC
-	TRBV19	TRBJ1-3	-	CATTDRGGSGNTIYF	TGTGCCACCACCGACCGGGGGGGCTCTGGAAACACCATATATTTT
TRBD1	TRBV27	TRBJ2-7	-	CASSFTQGPLDEQYF	TGTGCCAGCAGTTTCACACAGGGGCCCTTGGACGAGCAGTACTTC
TRBD1	TRBV27	TRBJ1-2	-	CASRGPGQGAFGYTF	TGTGCCAGCAGGGGCCCGGGACAGGGGGCGTTTGGCTACACCTTC